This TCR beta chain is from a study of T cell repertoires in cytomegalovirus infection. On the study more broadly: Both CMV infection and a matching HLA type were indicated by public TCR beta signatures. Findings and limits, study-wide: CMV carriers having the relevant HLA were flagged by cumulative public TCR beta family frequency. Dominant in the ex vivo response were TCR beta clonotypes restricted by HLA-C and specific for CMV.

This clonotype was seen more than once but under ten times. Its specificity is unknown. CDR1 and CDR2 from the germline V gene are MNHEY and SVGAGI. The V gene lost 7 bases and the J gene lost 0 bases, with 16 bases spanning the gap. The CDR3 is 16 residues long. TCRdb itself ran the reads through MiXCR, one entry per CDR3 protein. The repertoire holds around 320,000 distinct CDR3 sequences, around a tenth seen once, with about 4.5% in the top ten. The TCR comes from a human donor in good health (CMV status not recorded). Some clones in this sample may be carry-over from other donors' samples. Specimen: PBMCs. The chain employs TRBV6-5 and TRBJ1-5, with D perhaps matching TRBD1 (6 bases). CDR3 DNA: TGTGCCAGCAAAGGTGCGGGGGGGCATAGCAATCAGCCCCAGCATTTT. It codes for CASKGAGGHSNQPQHF.